This T cell receptor beta chain was sequenced for a study of naive and memory T cell subsets. Study-wide results and caveats: Over 90% of naive TCR sequences appeared only once, unlike memory subsets. Findings for naive and memory subsets could not be checked against ground truth.

Both TRBC1 and TRBC2 were covered by a beta constant-region primer of two equimolar oligonucleotides. TCRdb reprocessed the UMI-ligation and nested PCR reads with MiXCR, giving one entry per CDR3 protein. This sample has under 150,000 distinct CDR3 sequences; about a sixth occur once, and the top ten carry around 0.14%. Alpha and beta libraries were amplified separately from the second PCR onward. In the case of this clonotype: Antigen specificity is unknown.

The CDR3 has 19 residues. V lost 4 bases, J lost 0 bases, and 14 bases stayed unmatched. The germline V gene has CDR1 MDHEN and CDR2 SYDVKM. The sequence derives from a human donor in good health. Sequencing used naive CD4+ T cells from blood. The rearrangement links TRBV28 to TRBJ1-5, with 8 bases lining up with TRBD1. CDR3 bases: TGTGCCAGCAGTTCTCCACCGGGACAGGTCTCGAATAGCAATCAGCCCCAGCATTTT. Amino acids: CASSSPPGQVSNSNQPQHF.